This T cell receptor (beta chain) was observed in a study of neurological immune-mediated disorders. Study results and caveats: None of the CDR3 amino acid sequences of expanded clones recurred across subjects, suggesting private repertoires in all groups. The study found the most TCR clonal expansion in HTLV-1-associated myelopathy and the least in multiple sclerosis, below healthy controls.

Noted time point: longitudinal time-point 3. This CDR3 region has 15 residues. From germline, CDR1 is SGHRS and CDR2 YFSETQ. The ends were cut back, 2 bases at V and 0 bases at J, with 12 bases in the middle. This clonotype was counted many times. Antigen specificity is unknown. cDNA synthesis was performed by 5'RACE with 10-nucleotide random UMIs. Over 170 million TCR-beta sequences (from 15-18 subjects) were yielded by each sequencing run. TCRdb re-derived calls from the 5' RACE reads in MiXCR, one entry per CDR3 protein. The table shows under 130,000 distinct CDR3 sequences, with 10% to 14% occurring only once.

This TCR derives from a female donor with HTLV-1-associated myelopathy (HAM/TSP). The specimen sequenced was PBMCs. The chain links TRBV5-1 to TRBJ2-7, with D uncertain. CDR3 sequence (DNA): TGCGCCAGCAGCTTAGGGCAGCCGCACTCCTACGAGCAGTACTTC. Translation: CASSLGQPHSYEQYF.